The rows below give T cell receptor beta chains drawn from one sample of a study of neurological immune-mediated disorders. TCRdb recomputed calls from the 5' RACE reads with MiXCR, one row per CDR3 protein. The top ten hold approximately 16% of the sample, which has 45,000 or so distinct CDR3 sequences, 2.5% to 3.5% seen once. The sequencing input was PBMCs. The receptor set was obtained from a woman aged 45 to 65 with multiple sclerosis. CDR3s leave out the opening cysteine and the closing phenylalanine or tryptophan. Each record gives: D gene, J gene, V gene, CDR3 protein. A D gene is named only where the DNA matches it firmly.

NA,TRBJ1-6,TRBV27,ASSVGSYNSPLH
NA,TRBJ2-1,TRBV7-6,ASSRREENYNEQF
NA,TRBJ2-6,TRBV5-6,ASSLYLGREGANVLT
NA,TRBJ2-5,TRBV20-1,SDHGKNQETQY
TRBD2,TRBJ2-1,TRBV24-1,ATIASGEGSYNEQF
NA,TRBJ2-1,TRBV24-1,ATSDLTGKLPYNEQF
TRBD1,TRBJ1-2,TRBV18,ASSPRGQYYGYT
NA,TRBJ2-5,TRBV28,ASSSRETQY
TRBD1,TRBJ1-5,TRBV15,ATSSKGQGAGNQPQH
NA,TRBJ2-3,TRBV7-9,ASSLAAADTQY
TRBD1,TRBJ2-3,TRBV20-1,SAIGQAADTQY
NA,TRBJ1-5,TRBV20-1,SASRGPNQPQH
NA,TRBJ1-6,TRBV11-2,ASSAGSTNSPLH
NA,TRBJ2-5,TRBV7-6,ASSLGQSQETQY
NA,TRBJ1-2,TRBV12-3/TRBV12-4,ASRAITGNYGYT
TRBD2,TRBJ2-3,TRBV5-1,ASSLEASGTSTDTQY
TRBD2,TRBJ2-3,TRBV29-1,SVERRRGGTDTQY
TRBD1,TRBJ1-1,TRBV6-5,ASNTVGTGRFSEAF
NA,TRBJ1-2,TRBV7-2,ASTLVGGGFYGYT
NA,TRBJ2-1,TRBV12-2,ASRLAGPDMISGYNEQF
NA,TRBJ1-5,TRBV20-1,SATLGGGQTISPQH
NA,TRBJ2-3,TRBV21-1,ASSKAVTGGQDIDRTDTQY
NA,TRBJ2-2,TRBV9,ASSVLSDPNTGELF
TRBD1,TRBJ1-1,TRBV5-1,ASSLAGQTEAF
NA,TRBJ2-3,TRBV6-5,ASSYRHLTDTQY
NA,TRBJ2-5,TRBV4-2,ASSQRGLGRKETQY
NA,TRBJ2-7,TRBV20-1,SATGVSFSYEQY
NA,TRBJ2-1,TRBV20-1,SASRVGAAGEQF
TRBD2,TRBJ2-3,TRBV7-8,ASSLGAGVADTQY
NA,TRBJ1-3,TRBV5-6,ASSSGGVSGNTIY
NA,TRBJ2-2,TRBV9,ASRGAMNTGELF
NA,TRBJ2-1,TRBV27,ASSLEQF
TRBD1,TRBJ1-2,TRBV9,ASSNRRDRGVSYT
TRBD2,TRBJ2-2,TRBV6-6,ASSYRLADTGELF
TRBD1,TRBJ1-6,TRBV7-6,ASSSLGQGESPLH
TRBD1,TRBJ1-5,TRBV20-1,SARKPGQGAARQPQH
TRBD1,TRBJ1-4,TRBV5-1,ASSGQGASNEKLF
NA,TRBJ1-5,TRBV20-1,SARDYARANQPQH
NA,TRBJ1-1,TRBV28,ASSLVQNTEAF
TRBD1,TRBJ1-2,TRBV2,ASSPGGTNYGYT
NA,TRBJ2-3,TRBV5-1,ASSLIAGGQSAQY
TRBD1,TRBJ1-5,TRBV2,ASRPDRGQPQH
NA,TRBJ1-1,TRBV9,ASSIGGGTEAF
TRBD1,TRBJ2-5,TRBV7-9,ASSFSGTEQETQY
NA,TRBJ1-1,TRBV15,ATSRDARGRGNTEAF
NA,TRBJ1-1,TRBV5-5,ASRLQGDTEAF
TRBD2,TRBJ2-5,TRBV28,ASKFSAGAGTQY
NA,TRBJ1-1,TRBV5-1,ASSFSGRTDYDEAF
TRBD1,TRBJ1-2,TRBV15,ATSRGTGLTNYGYT
NA,TRBJ2-7,TRBV5-1,ASSLVEGVNYEQY
NA,TRBJ2-4,TRBV20-1,SARATAIAKNIQY
TRBD1,TRBJ2-5,TRBV28,ASSSGQLQETQY
NA,TRBJ1-2,TRBV5-1,ASSLAQKDYGYT
NA,TRBJ2-3,TRBV18,ASSPVDSTDTQY
NA,TRBJ2-7,TRBV24-1,ATSAWGDSFD
NA,TRBJ1-4,TRBV12-3/TRBV12-4,ASTGVGGEVEKLF
TRBD1,TRBJ1-2,TRBV5-1,ASSSEPGQGAAGYT
NA,TRBJ2-1,TRBV11-2,ASSPRTVLRVYNEQF
TRBD2,TRBJ2-3,TRBV5-1,ASSLVAGASDTQY
TRBD1,TRBJ1-2,TRBV5-6,ASSWDRQVYGYT